This TCR beta chain was observed in a study of T cell responses to AZD1222 COVID-19 vaccine. TCRdb keeps only in-frame clones here, not all; method: immunoSEQ multiplex PCR. The data show roughly 180,000 clones, about 93% seen once. This clone has just one count. Its antigen is currently unknown. Regarding the study as a whole: Donor demographics were predominantly white British with a female majority; clonal diversity may be underestimated. As reported, nearly half of all spike-specific TCRs target variant regions that are unmutated. A rise in Spike-specific TCR breadth and depth followed two AZD1222 doses. Seropositive status at baseline applied to only 5 or 6 AZD1222 recipients.

CDR1 is KGHSH and CDR2 is LQKENI in the germline V gene. This CDR3 has 11 residues. Trimming took 8 bases from V and 3 from J, leaving 8 bases between them. The V call is TRBV18, the J call TRBJ2-7; no clear D. The TCR sequence derives from an adult who received the MenACWY meningococcal vaccine as a control. The sample consisted of peripheral blood, taken 28 days after the second dose of the MenACWY control vaccine. CDR3 nucleotides: TGTGCCAGCACAGATTTCTACGAGCAGTACTTC. Translation: CASTDFYEQYF.